The entry below describes one T cell receptor (beta chain). Its specificity is not known. The data stem from a study of cytomegalovirus exposure and HLA in healthy donors. Turning to the study itself: Ancestry clustering placed around 81% of over 300 genotyped donors in the Caucasian-associated cluster. General observations from the study: V- and J-gene trimming in TCR beta was tied to a missense DCLRE1C variant by an analysis performed later. Later examination showed HLA-associated TCR beta chains had greater clonal expansion than equally common others.

CDR3 length: 15 residues. Germline CDR1 SGHVS, CDR2 FNYEAQ. J gave up 4 bases and V 5 bases, and 10 bases lay outside the gene matches. Both 60 Vbeta primers and 13 Jbeta primers went into the PCR. TCRdb keeps only in-frame clones here, not all; method: immunoSEQ multiplex PCR. This sample yields around 120,000 clones, of which around 81% are seen a single time; about 0.7% belongs to the top ten. The specimen was PBMCs. This receptor was identified in a man younger than 30 in good health and CMV-seronegative. The rearrangement links TRBV7-6 to TRBJ1-1; 7 bases fit TRBD1. In nucleotides, the CDR3 is TGTGCCAGCAGCCTTCGACTCTCAGGGGGCACTGAAGCTTTCTTT. Translating gives CASSLRLSGGTEAFF. The variable domain in full, completed from reference TRBV7-6 and TRBJ1-1, reads GAGVSQSPRYKVTKRGQDVALRCDPISGHVSLYWYRQALGQGPEFLTYFNYEAQQDKSGLPNDRFSAERPEGSISTLTIQRTEQRDSAMYRCASSLRLSGGTEAFFGQGTRLTVV.